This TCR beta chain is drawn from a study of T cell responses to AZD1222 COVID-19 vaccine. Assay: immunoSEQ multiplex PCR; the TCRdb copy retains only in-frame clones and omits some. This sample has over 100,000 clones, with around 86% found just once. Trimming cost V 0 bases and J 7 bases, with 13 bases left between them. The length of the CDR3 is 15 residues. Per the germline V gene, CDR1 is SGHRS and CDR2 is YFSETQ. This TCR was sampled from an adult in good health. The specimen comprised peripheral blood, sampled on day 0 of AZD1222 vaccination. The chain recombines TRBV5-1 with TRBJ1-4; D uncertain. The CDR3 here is CASSLGSTQTEKLFF. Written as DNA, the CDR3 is TGCGCCAGCAGCTTGGGGTCCACGCAAACTGAAAAACTGTTTTTT.